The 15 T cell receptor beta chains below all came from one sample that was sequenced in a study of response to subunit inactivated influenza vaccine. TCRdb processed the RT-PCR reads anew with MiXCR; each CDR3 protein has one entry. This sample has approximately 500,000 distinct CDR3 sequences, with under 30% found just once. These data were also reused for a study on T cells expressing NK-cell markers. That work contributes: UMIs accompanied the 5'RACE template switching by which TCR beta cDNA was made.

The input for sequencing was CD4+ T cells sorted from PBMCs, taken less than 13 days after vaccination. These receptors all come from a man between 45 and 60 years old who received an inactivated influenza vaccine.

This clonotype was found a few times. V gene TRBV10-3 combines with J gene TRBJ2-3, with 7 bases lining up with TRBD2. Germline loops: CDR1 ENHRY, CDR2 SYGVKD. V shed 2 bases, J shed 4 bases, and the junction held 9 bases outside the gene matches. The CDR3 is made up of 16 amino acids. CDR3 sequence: CAISEMTSWTPDTQYF. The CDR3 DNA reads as TGTGCCATCAGTGAGATGACTAGCTGGACCCCAGATACGCAGTATTTT.

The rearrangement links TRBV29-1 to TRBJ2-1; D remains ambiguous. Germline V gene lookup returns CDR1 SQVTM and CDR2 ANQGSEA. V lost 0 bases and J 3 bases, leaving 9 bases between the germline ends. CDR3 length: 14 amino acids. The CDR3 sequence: CSVEDQVSYNEQFF. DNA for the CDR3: TGCAGCGTTGAAGATCAAGTCAGCTACAATGAGCAGTTCTTC.

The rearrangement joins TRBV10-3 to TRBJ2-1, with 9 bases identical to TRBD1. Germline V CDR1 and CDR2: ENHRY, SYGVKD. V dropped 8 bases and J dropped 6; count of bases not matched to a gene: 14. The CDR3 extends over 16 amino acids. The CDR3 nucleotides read TGTGCCATCCTAAAAATTACAGGGGGCCACCTCAATGAGCAGTTCTTC. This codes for CAILKITGGHLNEQFF.

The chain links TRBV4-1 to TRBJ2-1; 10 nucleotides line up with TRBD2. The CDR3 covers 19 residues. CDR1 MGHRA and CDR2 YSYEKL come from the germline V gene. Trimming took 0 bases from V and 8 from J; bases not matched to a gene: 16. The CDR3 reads CASSQDPQSGTSEQDEQFF. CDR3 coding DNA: TGCGCCAGCAGCCAAGATCCTCAATCCGGGACTAGCGAACAGGATGAGCAGTTCTTC.

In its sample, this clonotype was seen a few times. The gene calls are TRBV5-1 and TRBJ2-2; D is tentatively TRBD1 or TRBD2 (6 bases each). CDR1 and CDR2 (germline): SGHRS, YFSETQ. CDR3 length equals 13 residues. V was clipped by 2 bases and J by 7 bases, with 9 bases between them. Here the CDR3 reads CASSLQGLGELFF. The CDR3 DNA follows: TGCGCCAGCAGCTTACAGGGACTCGGGGAGCTGTTTTTT.

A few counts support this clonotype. CDR3 loop: CASSTGGISGANVLTF. The CDR3 nucleotides read TGTGCCAGCAGTACTGGAGGGATCTCTGGGGCCAACGTCCTGACTTTC. The V gene is TRBV7-6, the J gene TRBJ2-6, with D perhaps matching TRBD2 (6 bases). The CDR3 extends over 16 amino acids. V lost 6 bases and J lost 0, with 12 bases in between. Germline-derived CDR1 and CDR2 are SGHVS and FNYEAQ.

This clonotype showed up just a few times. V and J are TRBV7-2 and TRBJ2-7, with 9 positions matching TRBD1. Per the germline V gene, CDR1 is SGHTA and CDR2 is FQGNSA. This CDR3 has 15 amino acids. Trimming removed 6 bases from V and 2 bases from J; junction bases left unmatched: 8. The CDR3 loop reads CASSHDRGSAYEQYF. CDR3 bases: TGTGCCAGCAGTCATGACAGGGGGTCTGCCTACGAGCAGTACTTC.

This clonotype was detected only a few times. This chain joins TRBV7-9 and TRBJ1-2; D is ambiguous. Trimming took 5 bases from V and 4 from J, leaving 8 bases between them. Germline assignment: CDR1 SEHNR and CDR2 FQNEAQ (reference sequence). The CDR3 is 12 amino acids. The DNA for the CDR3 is TGTGCCAGCAGCCGGGAGGCCTATGGCTACACCTTC. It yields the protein CASSREAYGYTF.

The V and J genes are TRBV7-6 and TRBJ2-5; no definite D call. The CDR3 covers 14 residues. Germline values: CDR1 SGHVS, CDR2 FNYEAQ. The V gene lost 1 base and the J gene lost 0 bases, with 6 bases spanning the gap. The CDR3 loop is CASSLVRDQETQYF. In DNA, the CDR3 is TGTGCCAGCAGCTTAGTTAGGGACCAAGAGACCCAGTACTTC.

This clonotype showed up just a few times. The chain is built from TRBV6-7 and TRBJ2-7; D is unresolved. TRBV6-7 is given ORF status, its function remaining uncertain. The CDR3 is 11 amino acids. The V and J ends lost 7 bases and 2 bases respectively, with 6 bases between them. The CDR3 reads CASKGAYEQYF. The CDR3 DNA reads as TGTGCCAGCAAGGGCGCCTACGAGCAGTACTTC.

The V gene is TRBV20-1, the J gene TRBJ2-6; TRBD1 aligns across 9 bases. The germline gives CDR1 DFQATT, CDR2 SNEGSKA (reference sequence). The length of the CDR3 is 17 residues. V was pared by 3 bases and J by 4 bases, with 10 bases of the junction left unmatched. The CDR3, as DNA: TGCAGTGCTAGGGGGGGGACAGGGTCGTCCGGGGCCAACGTCCTGACTTTC. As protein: CSARGGTGSSGANVLTF.

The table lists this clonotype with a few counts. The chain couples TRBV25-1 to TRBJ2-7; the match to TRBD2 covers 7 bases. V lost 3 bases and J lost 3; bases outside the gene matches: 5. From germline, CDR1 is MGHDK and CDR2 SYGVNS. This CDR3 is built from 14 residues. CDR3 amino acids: CASSEAGEIYEQYF. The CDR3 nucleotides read TGTGCCAGCAGTGAGGCGGGAGAGATCTACGAGCAGTACTTC.

The CDR3 here is CASSLRRVNTEAFF. The CDR3, as DNA: TGTGCCAGCAGCTTAAGGCGAGTGAACACTGAAGCTTTCTTT. This chain uses TRBV11-2 with TRBJ1-1; D gene ambiguous. Trimming removed 2 bases from V and 0 bases from J, with 7 bases in between. There are 14 residues in the CDR3. The germline V gene has CDR1 SGHAT and CDR2 FQNNGV.

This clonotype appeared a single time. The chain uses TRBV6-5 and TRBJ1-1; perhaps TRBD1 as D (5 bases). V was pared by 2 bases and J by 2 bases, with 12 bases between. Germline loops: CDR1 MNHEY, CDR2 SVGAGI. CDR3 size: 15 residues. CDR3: CASSYPGGGNTEAFF. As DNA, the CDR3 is TGTGCCAGCAGTTACCCGGGGGGGGGAAACACTGAAGCTTTCTTT.

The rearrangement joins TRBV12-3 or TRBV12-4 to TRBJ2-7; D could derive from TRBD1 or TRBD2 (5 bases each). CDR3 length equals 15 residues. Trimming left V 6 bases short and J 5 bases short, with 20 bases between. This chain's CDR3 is CASSLRGQGGHEQYF. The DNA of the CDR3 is TGTGCCAGCAGCTTACGCGGGCAGGGTGGGCACGAGCAGTACTTC.